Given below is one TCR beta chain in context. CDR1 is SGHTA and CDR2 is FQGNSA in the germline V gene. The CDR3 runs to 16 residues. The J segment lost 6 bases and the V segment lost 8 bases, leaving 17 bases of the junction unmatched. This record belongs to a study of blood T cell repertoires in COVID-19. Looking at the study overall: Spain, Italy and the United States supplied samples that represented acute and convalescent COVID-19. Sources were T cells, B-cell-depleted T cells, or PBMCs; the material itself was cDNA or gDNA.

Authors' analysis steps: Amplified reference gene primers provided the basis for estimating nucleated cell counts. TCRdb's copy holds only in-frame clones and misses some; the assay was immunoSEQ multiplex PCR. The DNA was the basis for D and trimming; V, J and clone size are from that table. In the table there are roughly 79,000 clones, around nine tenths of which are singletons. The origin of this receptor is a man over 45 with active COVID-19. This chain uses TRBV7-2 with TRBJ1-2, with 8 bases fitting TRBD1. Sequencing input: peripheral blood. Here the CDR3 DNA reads TGTGCCAGCTTACTTAAGCCGACAGGGGACCGGAATGGCTACACCTTC. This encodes CASLLKPTGDRNGYTF.